Included here is one TCR beta chain sequence, with context. The data belong to a study of blood T cell repertoires in COVID-19. In the original analysis: Amplification from reference gene primers served as the basis for estimated nucleated cell counts. Produced via immunoSEQ multiplex PCR; TCRdb's table is partial and in-frame only. The D gene and trimming were derived from the DNA, and the V and J assignments and clone size from that table. Of approximately 220,000 clones listed, around 83% are singletons. The sequencing sample was made of peripheral blood. This sequence originates from a woman aged 45 to 65 with acute or convalescent COVID-19.

Here the CDR3 reads CASGGWGETDTQYF. The CDR3 bases are TGTGCCAGCGGCGGGTGGGGAGAAACCGATACGCAGTATTTT. The rearrangement links TRBV28 to TRBJ2-3; possible D gene TRBD2, 5 bases. With 8 bases removed from V and 6 bases from J, the gap between germline ends came to 18 bases. Germline lookup yields CDR1 MDHEN and CDR2 SYDVKM. The CDR3 loop spans 14 amino acids.